This passage covers 2 T cell receptor beta chains from one sample sequenced in a study of blood T cell repertoires in COVID-19. Method: immunoSEQ multiplex PCR; TCRdb's copy keeps in-frame clones and lacks some. The sample includes fewer than 700,000 clones, around 90% of them seen just once. The sequencing sample was made of peripheral blood. All receptors derive from a woman aged 50 to 60 with COVID-19, enrolled during active disease.

V and J are TRBV12-3 or TRBV12-4 and TRBJ2-7; 7 nucleotides line up with TRBD1. There are 13 residues in the CDR3. J lost 7 bases, V lost 7 bases, and 10 bases had no gene match. This CDR3 reads CASNTGVLGEQYF. The CDR3 nucleotides read TGTGCCAGCAATACAGGGGTGTTGGGGGAGCAGTACTTC.

The chain carries TRBV12-3 or TRBV12-4 and TRBJ1-1, with D perhaps TRBD1 (5 bases). The V end lost 9 bases, the J end lost 6 bases, and 11 bases lay between the germline ends. This CDR3 region has 11 residues. The CDR3 DNA is TGTGCCAGTCGGGGGGACGCTGAAGCTTTCTTT. It specifies CASRGDAEAFF.